This T cell receptor (beta chain) is from a study of CD8+ T cells in alopecia areata. At the level of the study: A regimen of oral tofacitinib, 5 to 10 mg twice daily, was given to treated patients.

The authors extracted RNA and reverse transcribed it into cDNA as the sequencing template. Profiled with immunoSEQ multiplex PCR; TCRdb holds only in-frame clones, not every one. This sample yields under 300,000 clones, of which around 67% are seen a single time; approximately 1.2% belongs to the top ten. This clonotype originated in a human donor with alopecia areata. The sample was CD4+ T cells sorted from blood, taken at week 0.

The CDR3 region has the DNA TGCAGCGTTGTACGGGAAAATACCTACGAGCAGTACTTC. Protein product: CSVVRENTYEQYF. The V and J genes are TRBV29-1 and TRBJ2-7; tentatively, D is TRBD2 (5 bases). Germline V gives CDR1 SQVTM, CDR2 ANQGSEA. V was clipped by 4 bases and J by 2 bases, with 12 bases between them. There are 13 residues in the CDR3.